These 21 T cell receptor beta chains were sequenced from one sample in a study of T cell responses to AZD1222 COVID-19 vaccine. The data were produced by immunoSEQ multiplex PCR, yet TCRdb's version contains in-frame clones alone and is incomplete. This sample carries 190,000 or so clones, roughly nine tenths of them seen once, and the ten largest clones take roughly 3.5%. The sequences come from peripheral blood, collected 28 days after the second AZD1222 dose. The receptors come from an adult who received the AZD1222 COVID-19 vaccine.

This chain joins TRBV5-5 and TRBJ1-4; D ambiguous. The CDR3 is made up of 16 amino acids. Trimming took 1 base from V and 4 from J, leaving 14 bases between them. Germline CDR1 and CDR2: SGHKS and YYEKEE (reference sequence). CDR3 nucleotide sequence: TGTGCCAGCAGCTTGAGTAGAGCCCTACTTAATGAAAAACTGTTTTTT. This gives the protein CASSLSRALLNEKLFF.

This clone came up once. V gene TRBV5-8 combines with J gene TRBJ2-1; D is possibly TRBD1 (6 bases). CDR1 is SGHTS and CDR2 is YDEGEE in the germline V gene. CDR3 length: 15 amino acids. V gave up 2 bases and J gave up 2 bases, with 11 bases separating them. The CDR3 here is CASSFYGDTYNEQFF. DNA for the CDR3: TGTGCCAGCAGCTTTTATGGGGACACCTACAATGAGCAGTTCTTC.

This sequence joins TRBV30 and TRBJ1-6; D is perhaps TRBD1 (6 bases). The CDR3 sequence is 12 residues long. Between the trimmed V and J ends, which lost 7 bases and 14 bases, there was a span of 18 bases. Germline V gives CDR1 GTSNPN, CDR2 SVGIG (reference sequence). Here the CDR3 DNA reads TGTGCCTCCCGGGACCCCGGGGGCTCCCTCCACTTT. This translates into CASRDPGGSLHF.

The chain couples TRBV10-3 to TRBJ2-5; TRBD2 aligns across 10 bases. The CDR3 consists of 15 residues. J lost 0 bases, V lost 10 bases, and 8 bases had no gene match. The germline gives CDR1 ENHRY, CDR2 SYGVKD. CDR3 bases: TGTGCCAGCCGGACTAGCGGCCTGTACCAAGAGACCCAGTACTTC. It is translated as CASRTSGLYQETQYF.

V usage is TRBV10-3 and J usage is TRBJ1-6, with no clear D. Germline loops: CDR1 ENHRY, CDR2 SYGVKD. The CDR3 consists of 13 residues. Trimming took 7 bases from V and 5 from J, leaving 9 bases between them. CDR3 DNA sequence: TGTGCCATCAACCCCGATAATAATTCACCCCTCCACTTT. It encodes CAINPDNNSPLHF.

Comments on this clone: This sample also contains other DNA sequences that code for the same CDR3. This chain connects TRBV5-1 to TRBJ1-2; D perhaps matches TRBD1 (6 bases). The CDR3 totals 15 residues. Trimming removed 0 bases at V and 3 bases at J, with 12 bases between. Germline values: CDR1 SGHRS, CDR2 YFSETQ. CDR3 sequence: CASSLEAGAYYGYTF. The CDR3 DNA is TGCGCCAGCAGCTTGGAGGCAGGGGCATACTATGGCTACACCTTC.

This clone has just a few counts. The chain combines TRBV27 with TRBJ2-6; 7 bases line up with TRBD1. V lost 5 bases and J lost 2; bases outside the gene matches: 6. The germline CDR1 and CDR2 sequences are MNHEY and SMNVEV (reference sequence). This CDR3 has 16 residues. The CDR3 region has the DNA TGTGCCAGCAGTCTCCTAGACAGGGCTGGGGCCAACGTCCTGACTTTC. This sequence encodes CASSLLDRAGANVLTF.

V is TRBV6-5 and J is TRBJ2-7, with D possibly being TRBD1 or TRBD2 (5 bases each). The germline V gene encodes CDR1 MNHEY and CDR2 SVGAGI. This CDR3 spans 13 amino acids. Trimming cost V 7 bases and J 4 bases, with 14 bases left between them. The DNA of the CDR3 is TGTGCCAGCAAGGGAACGGGACGTTACGAGCAGTACTTC. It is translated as CASKGTGRYEQYF.

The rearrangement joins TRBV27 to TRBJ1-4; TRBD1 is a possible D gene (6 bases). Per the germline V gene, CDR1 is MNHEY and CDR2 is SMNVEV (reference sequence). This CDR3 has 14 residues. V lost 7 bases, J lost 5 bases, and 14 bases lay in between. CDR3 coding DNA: TGTGCCAGCAAAGGAGGACAGATCAATGAAAAACTGTTTTTT. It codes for CASKGGQINEKLFF.

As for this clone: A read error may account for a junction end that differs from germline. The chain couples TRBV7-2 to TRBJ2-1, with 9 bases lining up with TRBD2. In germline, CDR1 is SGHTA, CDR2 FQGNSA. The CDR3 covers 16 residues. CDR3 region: CASSLAGRGGRNEQFF. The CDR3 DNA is TGTGCCAGCAGCCTAGCCGGGCGGGGGGGGCGCAATGAGCAGTTCTTC.

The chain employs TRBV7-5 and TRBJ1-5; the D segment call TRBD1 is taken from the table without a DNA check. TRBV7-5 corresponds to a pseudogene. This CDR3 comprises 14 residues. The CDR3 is CARSHTGAGQPQHF. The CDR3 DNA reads TGTGCCAGAAGCCATACAGGGGCGGGTCAGCCCCAGCATTTT.

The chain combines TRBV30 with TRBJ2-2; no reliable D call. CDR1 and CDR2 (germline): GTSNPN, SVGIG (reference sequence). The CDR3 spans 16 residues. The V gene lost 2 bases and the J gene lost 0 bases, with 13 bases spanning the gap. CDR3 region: CAWSRRSTANTGELFF. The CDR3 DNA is TGTGCCTGGAGTCGGCGGAGTACGGCGAACACCGGGGAGCTGTTTTTT.

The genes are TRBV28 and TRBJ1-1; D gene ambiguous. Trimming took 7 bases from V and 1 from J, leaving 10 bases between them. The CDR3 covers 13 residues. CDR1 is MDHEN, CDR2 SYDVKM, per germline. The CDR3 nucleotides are TGTGCCAGCACCATGGATTCGAACACTGAAGCTTTCTTT. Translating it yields CASTMDSNTEAFF.

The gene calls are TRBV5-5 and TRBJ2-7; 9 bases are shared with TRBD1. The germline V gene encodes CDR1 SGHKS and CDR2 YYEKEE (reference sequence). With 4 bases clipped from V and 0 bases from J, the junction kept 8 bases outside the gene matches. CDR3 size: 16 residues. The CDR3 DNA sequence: TGTGCCAGCAGCCTGACCGGGACAGGGAGCTCCTACGAGCAGTACTTC. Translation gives CASSLTGTGSSYEQYF.

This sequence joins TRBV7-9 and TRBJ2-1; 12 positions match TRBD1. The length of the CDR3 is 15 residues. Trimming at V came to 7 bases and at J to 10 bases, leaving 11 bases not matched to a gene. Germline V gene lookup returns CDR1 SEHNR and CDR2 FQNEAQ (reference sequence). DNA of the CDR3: TGTGCCAGCACCGATACCGGGACAGGGGGCGTAGAGCAGTTCTTC. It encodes CASTDTGTGGVEQFF.

DNA for the CDR3: TGTGCCAGCAGCCCTCACCAAGCGGGAGTTGTGCGCGAGCAGTACTTC. Amino acids: CASSPHQAGVVREQYF. This sequence joins TRBV6-2 or TRBV6-3 and TRBJ2-7; TRBD2 matches 8 bases. V shed 6 bases, J shed 6 bases, and the junction held 16 bases outside the gene matches. Per the germline V gene, CDR1 is MNHEY and CDR2 is SVGEGT. This CDR3 region has 16 residues.

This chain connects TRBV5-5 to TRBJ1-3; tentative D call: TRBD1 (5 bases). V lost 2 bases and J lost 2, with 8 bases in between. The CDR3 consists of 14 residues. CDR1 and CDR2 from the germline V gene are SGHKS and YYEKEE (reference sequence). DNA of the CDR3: TGTGCCAGCAGCTTTCAGGGTGCTGGAAACACCATATATTTT. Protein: CASSFQGAGNTIYF. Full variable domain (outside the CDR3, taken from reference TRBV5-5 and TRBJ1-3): DAGVTQSPTHLIKTRGQQVTLRCSPISGHKSVSWYQQVLGQGPQFIFQYYEKEERGRGNFPDRFSARQFPNYSSELNVNALLLGDSALYLCASSFQGAGNTIYFGEGSWLTVV.

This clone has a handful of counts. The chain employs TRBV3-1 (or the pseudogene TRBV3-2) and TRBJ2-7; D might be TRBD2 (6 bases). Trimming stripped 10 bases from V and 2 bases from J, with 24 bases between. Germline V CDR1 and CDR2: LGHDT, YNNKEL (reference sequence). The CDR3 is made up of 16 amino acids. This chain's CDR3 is CATLGGSGSKAYEQYF. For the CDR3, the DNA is TGTGCCACCCTTGGGGGTAGCGGTTCGAAGGCCTACGAGCAGTACTTC.

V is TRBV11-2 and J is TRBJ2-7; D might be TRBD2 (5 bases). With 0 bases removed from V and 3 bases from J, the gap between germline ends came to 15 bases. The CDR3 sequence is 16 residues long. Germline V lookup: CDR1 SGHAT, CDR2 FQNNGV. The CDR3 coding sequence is TGTGCCAGCAGCTTAGATCGGGGAATGATGCGCTACGAGCAGTACTTC. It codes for CASSLDRGMMRYEQYF.

CDR3 DNA sequence: TGTGCCAGCAGCGTAGTGGGCAGGACAAGCTCCTACAATGAGCAGTTCTTC. Translation gives CASSVVGRTSSYNEQFF. The V and J genes are TRBV9 and TRBJ2-1; perhaps TRBD1 as D (5 bases). Trimming stripped 0 bases from V and 0 bases from J, with 13 bases between. CDR1 and CDR2 (germline): SGDLS, YYNGEE. This CDR3 is built from 17 residues.

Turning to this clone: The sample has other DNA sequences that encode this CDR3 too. The CDR3 DNA reads as TGTGCCATCAGTGAGGGGACTCTATACAATGAGCAGTTCTTC. Translating gives CAISEGTLYNEQFF. The chain joins TRBV10-3 to TRBJ2-1; D possibly corresponds to TRBD2 (6 bases). CDR1 and CDR2 (germline): ENHRY, SYGVKD. Deletions cut 2 bases from V and 4 bases from J, with 9 bases between. This CDR3 is 14 amino acids long.